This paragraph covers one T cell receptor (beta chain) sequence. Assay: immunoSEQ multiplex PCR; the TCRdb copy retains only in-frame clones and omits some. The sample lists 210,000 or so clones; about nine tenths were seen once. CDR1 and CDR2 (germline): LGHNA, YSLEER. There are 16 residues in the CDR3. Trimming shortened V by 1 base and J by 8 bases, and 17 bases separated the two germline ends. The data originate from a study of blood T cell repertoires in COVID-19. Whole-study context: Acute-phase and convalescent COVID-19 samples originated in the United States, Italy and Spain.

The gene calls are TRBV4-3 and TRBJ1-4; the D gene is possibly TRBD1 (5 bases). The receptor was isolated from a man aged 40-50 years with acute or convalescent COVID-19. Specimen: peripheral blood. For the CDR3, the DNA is TGCGCCAGCAGCCAAGTGGGGTCCAGGGAAGGCGAAAAACTGTTTTTT. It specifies CASSQVGSREGEKLFF.